This record concerns one T cell receptor (beta chain) sequence. The antigen remains undetermined. These data originate in a study of T cell repertoires in cytomegalovirus infection. Study overall: Epitope selection comprised recently identified HLA-C-restricted CMV epitopes and well-studied HLA-B-restricted CMV epitopes. TCR beta signatures that were public indicated CMV infection and matching HLA type.

Study-wide results and caveats: Dominating the ex vivo response were HLA-C-restricted CMV-specific TCR beta clonotypes. Cumulative frequency (of public TCR beta family members) identified carriers of CMV plus the relevant HLA.

This CDR3 region has 15 residues. V was pared by 4 bases and J by 9 bases, with 9 bases of the junction left unmatched. Looked up from germline, CDR1 is MDHEN and CDR2 is SYDVKM. Each CDR3 protein gets one entry after TCRdb re-called the reads with MiXCR. The table records around 750,000 distinct CDR3 sequences, roughly 33% of them present only once. The material sequenced was cultured CD8+ T cells from PBMCs, taken from culture after CMV antigen stimulation. The chain has TRBV28 and TRBJ2-1, with TRBD1 matching 10 bases. This receptor was taken from a human donor in good health (CMV status not recorded). Some clones in this sample may be carry-over from other donors' samples. CDR3 in DNA: TGTGCCAGCAGTTCCGGACAGGGGGTGGGGCCTGAGCAGTTCTTC. Translating gives CASSSGQGVGPEQFF.